The entry that follows covers one T cell receptor beta chain sequence. The junction does not match germline at one end; this may be a read error. There are 16 residues in the CDR3. Germline values: CDR1 MGHRA, CDR2 YSYEKL. The source of the sample is a study of blood T cells in healthy people across ages. A second PCR of 7 to 11 cycles used a sample-barcoded 5' primer and a J-beta primer mix. TCRdb passed the 5' RACE reads through MiXCR, listing each CDR3 protein once. The repertoire holds 1.8 million or so distinct CDR3 sequences, with 39% as singletons. The rearrangement joins TRBV4-1 to TRBJ1-1; 10 nucleotides align to TRBD1. The TCR sequence derives from a human donor in good health. Sequencing was performed on blood. The CDR3 DNA follows: TGCGCCGGCAGCCAGCCCGGGACAGGGGAAGGGGGGAAAGCTTTCTTT. It yields the protein CAGSQPGTGEGGKAFF.